These T cell receptor beta chains were read from a single sample in a study of Graves' ophthalmopathy and Graves' hyperthyroidism. MiXCR, applied by TCRdb to the multiplex PCR reads, yields one record per CDR3 protein. This sample has over a million distinct CDR3 sequences, with about two fifths found just once. The sample comprised peripheral blood or thyroid tissue (not recorded which). These receptor sequences come from an adult man with Graves' hyperthyroidism. The CDR3 runs from the conserved cysteine through the conserved F or W. Fields, in order: J gene, clone size, V gene, D gene, CDR3 protein, CDR3 DNA. A D gene is named only where the DNA matches it firmly. Only some rows state a clone size, as once, few, many or a class for expanded clones.

TRBJ1-6	-	TRBV7-9	-	CASSLGDSSYNSPLHF	TGTGCCAGCAGCCTCGGGGATAGCTCCTATAATTCACCCCTCCACTTT
TRBJ2-1	-	TRBV15	-	CATSAKRSPGDEQFF	TGTGCCACCAGCGCTAAAAGATCGCCGGGGGATGAGCAGTTCTTC
TRBJ1-2	few	TRBV20-1	TRBD1	CSARVGPYGTGKEDGYTF	TGCAGTGCTAGAGTAGGACCGTATGGGACAGGGAAGGAAGATGGCTACACCTTC
TRBJ2-5	-	TRBV29-1	TRBD1	CSLVQGYGETQYF	TGCAGCTTAGTACAGGGGTACGGGGAGACCCAGTACTTC
TRBJ1-5	many	TRBV12-3/TRBV12-4	TRBD1	CASKGQSNQPQHF	TGTGCCAGCAAGGGACAGAGCAATCAGCCCCAGCATTTT
TRBJ1-2	-	TRBV14	TRBD1	CASSLLTGTGLTTGYTF	TGTGCCAGCAGCCTCTTAACCGGGACAGGGCTTACTACTGGCTACACCTTC
TRBJ1-2	many	TRBV24-1	TRBD1	CATSEAGTGASYTF	TGTGCCACCAGTGAGGCCGGGACAGGGGCTAGCTACACCTTC
TRBJ1-5	once	TRBV12-3/TRBV12-4	TRBD1	CASSSITGGEPQHF	TGTGCCAGCAGTTCCATAACAGGGGGAGAGCCCCAGCATTTT
TRBJ1-1	few	TRBV4-1	-	CASSQNRDTEAFF	TGCGCCAGCAGCCAAAACAGGGACACTGAAGCTTTCTTT
TRBJ2-7	-	TRBV6-5	-	CASSYYRGPSYEQYF	TGTGCCAGCAGTTATTATCGGGGGCCATCCTACGAGCAGTACTTC
TRBJ1-2	many	TRBV14	-	CASSQYEGYGYTF	TGTGCCAGCAGCCAATACGAAGGGTACGGCTACACCTTC
TRBJ2-7	-	TRBV19	TRBD1	CASTQTGAGGEQYF	TGTGCCAGTACCCAAACAGGGGCCGGCGGCGAGCAGTACTTC
TRBJ2-5	-	TRBV7-9	TRBD1	CASNQGAGRETQYF	TGTGCCAGCAACCAGGGGGCAGGGCGAGAGACCCAGTACTTC
TRBJ1-6	-	TRBV20-1	-	CSAYEDGDYNSPLHF	TGCAGTGCTTACGAGGACGGAGATTATAATTCACCCCTCCACTTT
TRBJ2-5	many	TRBV6-6	-	CASSYSPSSRETQYF	TGTGCCAGCAGTTACTCGCCGAGCAGTCGAGAGACCCAGTACTTC
TRBJ2-2	-	TRBV2	-	CASVESVVGRTGELFF	TGTGCCAGCGTTGAATCGGTGGTGGGACGCACCGGGGAGCTGTTTTTT
TRBJ2-7	-	TRBV7-8	TRBD1	CASSLGQAHSYEQYF	TGTGCCAGCAGCCTGGGACAGGCCCACTCCTACGAGCAGTACTTC
TRBJ1-4	many	TRBV10-3	-	CAISERLNVGTSTNEKLFF	TGTGCCATCAGTGAGAGGTTGAACGTCGGGACTTCAACTAATGAAAAACTGTTTTTT
TRBJ1-5	many	TRBV25-1	TRBD1	CASSGDRSNQPQHF	TGTGCCAGCAGTGGGGACAGAAGCAATCAGCCCCAGCATTTT
TRBJ2-7	-	TRBV2	TRBD2	CASKLLAGLPYEQYF	TGTGCCAGCAAATTACTAGCGGGTTTACCCTACGAGCAGTACTTC
TRBJ1-1	once	TRBV7-9	-	CASSFHPDSNTEAFF	TGTGCCAGCAGTTTCCATCCCGACAGTAACACTGAAGCTTTCTTT
TRBJ1-1	many	TRBV12-3/TRBV12-4	-	CASRNTGTNTEAFF	TGTGCCAGCAGGAATACAGGGACAAACACTGAAGCTTTCTTT
TRBJ2-3	-	TRBV29-1	TRBD1	CSGFGTGRDTQYF	TGCAGCGGGTTCGGGACAGGGAGAGATACGCAGTATTTT
TRBJ2-7	-	TRBV30	-	CAWSASRDVRDEQYF	TGTGCCTGGAGTGCGTCCCGGGACGTCAGAGACGAGCAGTACTTC
TRBJ2-7	-	TRBV7-2	-	CASGAASYEQYF	TGTGCCTCTGGGGCAGCCTCCTACGAGCAGTACTTC
TRBJ2-7	-	TRBV6-5	TRBD1	CASSYSPGQPTYEQYF	TGTGCCAGCAGTTACTCGCCGGGACAGCCGACCTACGAGCAGTACTTC
TRBJ2-7	many	TRBV2	-	CASRERSYEQYF	TGTGCCAGCAGGGAAAGGAGTTACGAGCAGTACTTC
TRBJ2-5	-	TRBV10-3	TRBD1	CAISKGQGTRAQYF	TGTGCCATCAGCAAGGGACAGGGGACTAGGGCCCAGTACTTC
TRBJ2-5	many	TRBV25-1	-	CASSEATPQGLKETQYF	TGTGCCAGCAGTGAAGCTACTCCCCAAGGACTGAAAGAGACCCAGTACTTC
TRBJ1-4	-	TRBV10-3	TRBD1	CATGGQGDTEKLFF	TGTGCCACCGGGGGACAGGGGGACACTGAAAAACTGTTTTTT
TRBJ2-7	few	TRBV6-2/TRBV6-3	-	CASTPPRAGVYEQYF	TGTGCCAGCACCCCACCCCGGGCAGGGGTCTACGAGCAGTACTTC
TRBJ1-6	-	TRBV4-3	TRBD1	CASSQATGYSPLHF	TGCGCCAGCAGCCAAGCGACAGGGTATTCACCCCTCCACTTT
TRBJ2-5	-	TRBV29-1	TRBD2	CSFSGAQETQYF	TGCAGCTTCAGCGGGGCCCAAGAGACCCAGTACTTC
TRBJ2-7	once	TRBV10-3	-	CASSSQEPPYEQYF	TGTGCCAGCAGTTCACAGGAGCCGCCCTACGAGCAGTACTTC
TRBJ2-5	many	TRBV7-8	-	CASSPGGGTRSDF	TGTGCCAGCAGCCCCGGGGGCGGGACAAGGTCGGACTTC
TRBJ2-7	-	TRBV15	-	CATSREYGYEQYF	TGTGCCACCAGCAGAGAGTACGGATACGAGCAGTACTTC
TRBJ2-6	-	TRBV6-5	-	CASTDLTF	TGTGCCAGCACCGACCTGACTTTC
TRBJ2-5	-	TRBV25-1	TRBD2	CASSDAPGGETQYF	TGTGCCAGCAGTGACGCCCCCGGGGGGGAGACCCAGTACTTC
TRBJ1-1	many	TRBV20-1	TRBD1	CSAANIGTGLSTEAFF	TGCAGTGCTGCGAACATAGGGACAGGGCTCTCAACTGAAGCTTTCTTT
TRBJ2-7	-	TRBV4-1	TRBD1	CASRDMTGRNYEQYF	TGCGCCAGCAGAGATATGACAGGGCGGAACTACGAGCAGTACTTC
TRBJ2-2	few	TRBV5-1	TRBD1	CASSTYRGRAGELFF	TGCGCCAGCAGCACCTACAGGGGGCGCGCCGGGGAGCTGTTTTTT
TRBJ1-2	-	TRBV29-1	-	CSVDSDRTNYGYTF	TGCAGCGTTGATAGCGACAGGACTAACTATGGCTACACCTTC
TRBJ1-2	-	TRBV4-2	-	CASSLVRDYGHTF	TGTGCCAGCAGCTTGGTGCGGGACTATGGCCACACCTTC
TRBJ2-7	many	TRBV10-3	-	CAISEVGSYEQYF	TGTGCCATCAGTGAAGTTGGTTCCTACGAGCAGTACTTC
TRBJ2-7	many	TRBV20-1	-	CSARDLTGSYEQYF	TGCAGTGCTAGAGATCTCACAGGATCCTACGAGCAGTACTTC
TRBJ1-4	many	TRBV20-1	TRBD1	CSAVGTVEKLFF	TGCAGTGCTGTTGGGACAGTTGAAAAACTGTTTTTT
TRBJ1-1	-	TRBV19	TRBD1	CASIKTGVSTEAFF	TGTGCCAGTATCAAGACAGGGGTCAGCACTGAAGCTTTCTTT
TRBJ1-1	-	TRBV30	TRBD1	CAWQQGFWTEAFF	TGTGCCTGGCAACAGGGGTTTTGGACTGAAGCTTTCTTT
TRBJ2-7	few	TRBV6-5	TRBD2	CASSYLTSSYYEQYF	TGTGCCAGCAGTTACTTGACTAGCAGCTATTACGAGCAGTACTTC
TRBJ1-1	-	TRBV6-5	-	CASSYVDGNTEAFF	TGTGCCAGCAGTTATGTCGACGGGAACACTGAAGCTTTCTTT